Each of the 24 T cell receptor beta chains below was sequenced from the same sample in a study of cytomegalovirus exposure and HLA in healthy donors. 60 Vbeta and 13 Jbeta primers were used in PCR. Generated by immunoSEQ multiplex PCR, the TCRdb table keeps only in-frame clones and is missing some. The data contain under 95,000 clones, around 80% of them singletons. Sequenced material: PBMCs. The receptors shown here come from a male donor in good health and CMV-seronegative.

The chain is built from TRBV30 and TRBJ2-5; TRBD1 is a possible D gene (6 bases). Germline CDR1 reads GTSNPN; CDR2 reads SVGIG (reference sequence). The CDR3 extends over 13 amino acids. The V gene lost 0 bases and the J gene lost 2 bases, with 7 bases spanning the gap. The CDR3 nucleotides are TGTGCCTGGAGTGTAGGGGGACAAGAGACCCAGTACTTC. It yields the protein CAWSVGGQETQYF.

The gene calls are TRBV30 and TRBJ2-5; TRBD1 aligns across 7 bases. Trimming cost V 4 bases and J 1 base; bases outside gene matches: 6. The CDR3 is 14 residues long. Germline-derived CDR1 and CDR2 are GTSNPN and SVGIG (reference sequence). The DNA for the CDR3 is TGTGCCTGGAAGACCGGGACAGCCCAAGAGACCCAGTACTTC. This encodes CAWKTGTAQETQYF.

The V and J genes are TRBV5-4 and TRBJ2-2; 11 bases align to TRBD2. The CDR3 is 16 amino acids. Trimming took 4 bases from V and 4 from J; bases not matched to a gene: 6. Germline-derived CDR1 and CDR2 are SGHNT and YYREEE (reference sequence). This chain's CDR3 is CASSAGLADLTGELFF. The CDR3, as DNA: TGTGCCAGCAGCGCGGGACTAGCGGATCTCACCGGGGAGCTGTTTTTT.

The chain employs TRBV6-1 and TRBJ1-1; D gene unclear. V shed 1 base and J shed 4 bases, with 13 bases lying between them. Germline V lookup: CDR1 MNHNS, CDR2 SASEGT. This CDR3 has 15 amino acids. CDR3 residues: CASSEGLNRGTEAFF. In nucleotides, the CDR3 is TGTGCCAGCAGTGAAGGTTTGAATCGGGGCACTGAAGCTTTCTTT.

This chain connects TRBV4-2 to TRBJ2-3; 13 nucleotides agree with TRBD2. The J segment lost 5 bases and the V segment lost 4 bases, leaving 6 bases of the junction unmatched. Germline V lookup: CDR1 LGHNA, CDR2 YNFKEQ. The CDR3 has 16 amino acids. The DNA for the CDR3 is TGTGCCAGCAGCCCTCGACTAGCGGGGGGTTTAGATACGCAGTATTTT. Amino acid sequence: CASSPRLAGGLDTQYF.

This rearrangement joins TRBV4-2 to TRBJ2-4; D call uncertain. Germline assignment: CDR1 LGHNA and CDR2 YNFKEQ. The CDR3 has 15 residues. Trimming pared 4 bases from V and 5 bases from J, leaving 15 bases between. The CDR3 nucleotides are TGTGCCAGCAGCCGCGTCCTAGTAGAGGAAAACATTCAGTACTTC. Its translation is CASSRVLVEENIQYF.

As concerns this clone: Its ends do not fully match the called genes, so a read error is possible. The chain employs TRBV4-2 and TRBJ1-5; perhaps TRBD1 as D (5 bases). Germline V gives CDR1 LGHNA, CDR2 YNFKEQ. This CDR3 has 17 residues. CDR3 residues: CASSQVASGDGNQPQNF. The CDR3, as DNA: TGTGCCAGCAGCCAAGTGGCCTCGGGGGACGGCAATCAGCCCCAGAATTTT.

The V call is TRBV6-1, the J call TRBJ1-5; D possibly corresponds to TRBD1 (5 bases). Germline CDR1 reads MNHNS; CDR2 reads SASEGT. V lost 6 bases, J lost 11 bases, and 23 bases lay in between. The CDR3 covers 15 residues. The CDR3 DNA sequence: TGTGCCAGCAGCGCTGAGGACATCCCCGAATCGGCCCAGCATTTT. This sequence encodes CASSAEDIPESAQHF.

This clone has just a few counts. The chain couples TRBV18 to TRBJ1-4; TRBD1 matches 9 bases. Germline values: CDR1 KGHSH, CDR2 LQKENI. This CDR3 spans 14 amino acids. The ends lost 4 bases at V and 5 bases at J; junction bases unmatched: 2. For the CDR3, the DNA is TGTGCCAGCTCACTCGGGACAGGGAATGAAAAACTGTTTTTT. Its translation: CASSLGTGNEKLFF.

In nucleotides, the CDR3 is TGTGCCAGTAGTCTTGGGACTGTGAACACCGGGGAGCTGTTTTTT. It is translated as CASSLGTVNTGELFF. This chain connects TRBV19 to TRBJ2-2; tentative D call: TRBD2 (6 bases). Between the trimmed V and J ends, which lost 5 bases and 1 base, there was a span of 11 bases. The CDR3 has 15 residues. Per germline, CDR1 LNHDA and CDR2 SQIVND (reference sequence).

The chain joins TRBV30 to TRBJ2-1; 8 nucleotides agree with TRBD2. This CDR3 is 16 amino acids long. CDR1 and CDR2 (germline): GTSNPN, SVGIG (reference sequence). Trimming removed 2 bases from V and 5 bases from J; junction bases left unmatched: 11. As DNA, the CDR3 is TGTGCCTGGAGTCCGATGGGACTAGTGGTAAACAATGAGCAGTTCTTC. It translates to CAWSPMGLVVNNEQFF.

The genes are TRBV27 and TRBJ1-4; TRBD1 matches 7 bases. Per germline, CDR1 MNHEY and CDR2 SMNVEV (reference sequence). The CDR3 is made up of 19 amino acids. V shed 4 bases, J shed 4 bases, and the junction held 18 bases outside the gene matches. CDR3 loop: CASSSRDRGQRGGNEKLFF. The CDR3 nucleotides read TGTGCCAGCAGTTCCCGGGACAGAGGTCAACGAGGTGGTAATGAAAAACTGTTTTTT.

V usage is TRBV9 and J usage is TRBJ1-2; D is unclear. CDR1 is SGDLS, CDR2 YYNGEE, per germline. CDR3 size: 12 residues. The V end was cut by 4 bases, the J end by 7 bases, with 11 bases between. CDR3 sequence (DNA): TGTGCCAGCAGCCCCCCCGGGAGTGGCTACACCTTC. It translates to CASSPPGSGYTF.

The chain joins TRBV12-5 to TRBJ1-1; D not resolved. Germline assignment: CDR1 LGHNT and CDR2 FRNRAP. The germline V and J ends were trimmed by 2 bases and 1 base, with 5 bases remaining between them. The CDR3 totals 13 residues. CDR3 sequence (DNA): TGTGCTAGTGGTTTGTACGGGAACACTGAAGCTTTCTTT. This codes for CASGLYGNTEAFF.

The chain carries TRBV7-8 and TRBJ1-1, with TRBD1 matching over 10 bases. The length of the CDR3 is 18 residues. J was trimmed by 1 base and V by 1 base; bases with no gene match: 9. Germline V lookup: CDR1 SGHVS, CDR2 FQNEAQ. CDR3 bases: TGTGCCAGCAGCTTAGGGGTCCCGGGACAGGGGAAGAACACTGAAGCTTTCTTT. Amino acid sequence: CASSLGVPGQGKNTEAFF. The whole variable domain, remainder taken from reference TRBV7-8 and TRBJ1-1, is GAGVSQSPRYKVAKRGQDVALRCDPISGHVSLFWYQQALGQGPEFLTYFQNEAQLDKSGLPSDRFFAERPEGSVSTLKIQRTQQEDSAVYLCASSLGVPGQGKNTEAFFGQGTRLTVV.

This clone was observed a handful of times. The V gene is TRBV7-2, the J gene TRBJ2-7, with D possibly TRBD2 on 7 matching bases. Trimming cost V 1 base and J 3 bases, with 13 bases left between them. CDR3 length: 15 amino acids. The germline V gene has CDR1 SGHTA and CDR2 FQGNSA. The CDR3 region is CASSLDGGGSYEQYF. The CDR3 coding sequence is TGTGCCAGCAGCTTAGACGGCGGGGGCAGCTACGAGCAGTACTTC.

This chain links TRBV27 with TRBJ1-1; D not resolved. Germline values: CDR1 MNHEY, CDR2 SMNVEV (reference sequence). V lost 6 bases and J lost 2, with 16 bases in between. The CDR3 extends over 15 amino acids. The CDR3 sequence: CASSQQQLPNTEAFF. CDR3 nucleotides: TGTGCCAGCAGCCAACAACAATTACCCAACACTGAAGCTTTCTTT.

This clone was recorded a few times. The chain uses TRBV6-6 and TRBJ2-7; 7 nucleotides match TRBD1. Per the germline V gene, CDR1 is MNHNY and CDR2 is SVGAGI (reference sequence). V lost 6 bases to trimming and J lost 2 bases; unmatched junction nucleotides: 7. This CDR3 is 14 amino acids long. The DNA of the CDR3 is TGTGCCAGCAGCGGACGGGACAGCACCTACGAGCAGTACTTC. Translated: CASSGRDSTYEQYF.

The chain joins TRBV18 to TRBJ1-1; no clear D gene. The CDR3 runs to 15 residues. Deletions cut 3 bases from V and 1 base from J, with 12 bases between. From germline, CDR1 is KGHSH and CDR2 LQKENI. The CDR3 region is CASSPVTGTNTEAFF. Here the CDR3 DNA reads TGTGCCAGCTCACCGGTAACGGGAACGAACACTGAAGCTTTCTTT.

The chain carries TRBV2 and TRBJ1-2, with D maybe TRBD1 (5 bases). The germline gives CDR1 SNHLY, CDR2 FYNNEI. The ends were cut back, 2 bases at V and 2 bases at J, with 6 bases in the middle. The length of the CDR3 is 13 residues. CDR3 DNA sequence: TGTGCCAGCAGTGAACAGGGAAACTATGGCTACACCTTC. Its translation is CASSEQGNYGYTF.

CDR3 sequence (DNA): TGCGCCAGCAGCCGGTTCTCGCGGGGAGAGCAGTTCTTC. This gives the protein CASSRFSRGEQFF. V gene TRBV5-1 combines with J gene TRBJ2-1; D might be TRBD2 (6 bases). The V end was cut by 4 bases, the J end by 10 bases, with 15 bases between. The CDR3 consists of 13 residues. From germline, CDR1 is SGHRS and CDR2 YFSETQ.

The chain recombines TRBV7-7 with TRBJ2-7, with D possibly being TRBD2 (5 bases). Germline lookup yields CDR1 SSHAT and CDR2 FNYEAQ (reference sequence). The CDR3 contains 13 residues. V was trimmed by 5 bases and J by 3 bases, leaving 11 bases between them. The CDR3 spells CASSNRGYYEQYF. Here the CDR3 DNA reads TGTGCCAGCAGCAACAGAGGGTACTACGAGCAGTACTTC. Together with reference TRBV7-7 and TRBJ2-7, the CDR3 gives the full variable domain: GAGVSQSPRYKVTKRGQDVTLRCDPISSHATLYWYQQALGQGPEFLTYFNYEAQPDKSGLPSDRFSAERPEGSISTLTIQRTEQRDSAMYRCASSNRGYYEQYFGPGTRLTVT.

This clone was detected once. The V gene is TRBV5-1, the J gene TRBJ1-2; 12 bases are shared with TRBD1. The V gene's germline CDR1 is SGHRS and CDR2 YFSETQ. This CDR3 contains 14 residues. V dropped 0 bases and J dropped 7; count of bases not matched to a gene: 1. The CDR3 coding sequence is TGCGCCAGCAGCTTGGGGGACAGGGGGCTTGGCTACACCTTC. Translation: CASSLGDRGLGYTF.

The rearrangement uses TRBV27 and TRBJ1-6; no clear D gene. The CDR3 totals 13 residues. V was cut by 6 bases and J by 10 bases, with 13 bases left in between. CDR1 is MNHEY, CDR2 SMNVEV, per germline (reference sequence). CDR3 sequence reads: CASRIRTRSPLHF. The CDR3 DNA sequence: TGTGCCAGCAGAATACGTACTAGGTCACCCCTCCACTTT.